This T cell receptor (beta chain) was documented in a study of OX40 agonist ivuxolimab in advanced cancers. About the research overall: An agonistic human IgG2 monoclonal antibody against OX40 (CD134) was given. Having had anti-PD-1, anti-PD-L1 or anti-CTLA-4 therapy before was allowed, and roughly 39% had some. A diagnosis of hepatocellular carcinoma, melanoma, renal cell or head and neck cancer was present in dose-escalation patients. Study-wide points: In a subset of nonresponders, normalized T-cell clonal expansion was also low.

In germline, CDR1 is SNHLY, CDR2 FYNNEI. The CDR3 covers 14 residues. V dropped 7 bases and J dropped 7 bases, with 20 bases sitting between them. Clones were sequenced by immunoSEQ multiplex PCR, and TCRdb holds only the in-frame ones, with some missing. The sample shows 50,000 to 65,000 clones, 75% to 90% of them seen only once. Notes on this clone: The antigen is not known.

The genes are TRBV2 and TRBJ2-7; D gene uncertain. This specimen was CD4+ or CD8+ T cells sorted from blood, taken in a trial of the OX40 agonist ivuxolimab. The clonotype was recovered from an adult with an advanced solid tumor such as melanoma, head and neck, liver or kidney cancer. CDR3 protein: CASNGLGQGGEQYF. CDR3 DNA sequence: TGTGCCAGCAATGGTTTAGGGCAAGGTGGAGAGCAGTACTTC.